This T cell receptor beta chain was sequenced for a study of T-cell memory formation after mild COVID-19. Using its own MiXCR run on the 5' RACE reads, TCRdb lists one record per CDR3 protein. The repertoire holds some 290,000 distinct CDR3 sequences, with roughly 15% as singletons. Study results and limitations: Shrinking CD4+ clones were chiefly CM and EM; CD8+ ones were chiefly EMRA.

About this clonotype itself: Its antigen is undetermined.

Germline V CDR1 and CDR2: MRHNA, SNTAGT. J lost 4 bases, V lost 6 bases, and 2 bases had no gene match. There are 13 residues in the CDR3. This chain uses TRBV6-4 with TRBJ2-3; 9 nucleotides match TRBD2. Input material: PBMCs or a T cell subset sorted from them (not recorded which). This receptor was obtained from a man between 18 and 29 years old who had mild COVID-19 (a few samples of this study predate the infection). Cell type and time point are not known. The CDR3 region has the DNA TGTGCCAGCAGCAGGACTAGCGCAGATACGCAGTATTTT. Translated: CASSRTSADTQYF.